This TCR beta chain was observed in a study of T cell changes during pregnancy in multiple sclerosis. The CDR3 contains 14 residues. Trimming removed 4 bases from V and 4 bases from J, with 14 bases in between. Looked up from germline, CDR1 is SGHDT and CDR2 is YYEEEE. Here immunoSEQ multiplex PCR was the method, and the copy in TCRdb shows in-frame clones only, minus some. This sample has tens of thousands of clones, with roughly 89% found just once. The V gene is TRBV5-6, the J gene TRBJ1-2; D is unclear. This sample comprised CD4+ T cells from peripheral blood mononuclear cells, obtained in the first trimester of pregnancy. This TCR was sampled from a female donor in good health, enrolled as a control in a pregnancy study. CDR3 region: CASSDPVAIYGYTF. As DNA, the CDR3 is TGTGCCAGCAGCGACCCCGTAGCGATCTATGGCTACACCTTC.